One sample yielded the 30 T cell receptor beta chains listed below, sequenced in a study of cytomegalovirus exposure and HLA in healthy donors. The PCR had 60 Vbeta and 13 Jbeta primers. The protocol was immunoSEQ multiplex PCR, while the TCRdb copy is restricted to in-frame clones and leaves out a portion. In the table there are more than 130,000 clones, 73% of which are singletons. The sequenced sample consisted of PBMCs. Receptors were obtained from a human donor in good health.

The V call is TRBV7-3, the J call TRBJ2-1; 8 bases agree with TRBD2. The CDR3 sequence is 17 residues long. The germline V gene encodes CDR1 SGHTA and CDR2 FQGTGA. V was clipped by 5 bases and J by 7 bases; unmatched bases: 16. CDR3 sequence reads: CASSREGGWSAGNEQFF. For the CDR3, the DNA is TGTGCCAGCAGCCGGGAGGGGGGGTGGTCAGCGGGGAATGAGCAGTTCTTC.

The V gene is TRBV5-1, the J gene TRBJ2-3; 11 nucleotides align to TRBD2. V trimming: 4 bases; J trimming: 2 bases; junction bases outside the gene matches: 3. The CDR3 consists of 15 residues. Germline CDR1 is SGHRS and CDR2 is YFSETQ. The CDR3 region is CASSQTSGDTDTQYF. CDR3 in DNA: TGCGCCAGCAGCCAGACTAGCGGGGACACAGATACGCAGTATTTT.

J is TRBJ1-5 and V is TRBV7-9; D is uncertain. Germline V CDR1 and CDR2: SEHNR, FQNEAQ (reference sequence). The CDR3 contains 13 residues. The V end lost 5 bases, the J end lost 2 bases, and 7 bases lay between the germline ends. In DNA form, the CDR3 reads TGTGCCAGCAGCAGAGATGGCAATCAGCCCCAGCATTTT. Translating it yields CASSRDGNQPQHF.

J is TRBJ2-5 and V is TRBV19, with 8 bases identical to TRBD1. Germline V gene sequence: CDR1 LNHDA, CDR2 SQIVND (reference sequence). V lost 4 bases, J lost 4 bases, and 11 bases stayed unmatched. The CDR3 is 16 amino acids. Here the CDR3 DNA reads TGTGCCAGTAGTACCTACCCGGGACAGGCGGGAGAGACCCAGTACTTC. This translates into CASSTYPGQAGETQYF. Supplemented by reference TRBV19 and TRBJ2-5, the full variable domain reads DGGITQSPKYLFRKEGQNVTLSCEQNLNHDAMYWYRQDPGQGLRLIYYSQIVNDFQKGDIAEGYSVSREKKESFPLTVTSAQKNPTAFYLCASSTYPGQAGETQYFGPGTRLLVL.

The V call is TRBV7-9, the J call TRBJ2-2; 7 nucleotides line up with TRBD2. The ends lost 1 base at V and 4 bases at J; junction bases unmatched: 6. CDR1 and CDR2 from the germline V gene are SEHNR and FQNEAQ (reference sequence). CDR3 length: 16 amino acids. Written as DNA, the CDR3 is TGTGCCAGCAGCTTAGGGCGGGAGTGGATCACCGGGGAGCTGTTTTTT. Protein: CASSLGREWITGELFF.

Here the CDR3 reads CASSTTSDYEQYF. The DNA for the CDR3 is TGTGCCAGCAGTACAACTAGCGACTACGAGCAGTACTTC. This rearrangement joins TRBV27 to TRBJ2-7; 7 bases line up with TRBD2. Germline trimming cut 5 bases from V and 3 bases from J; bases unmatched to any gene: 4. CDR1 and CDR2 from the germline V gene are MNHEY and SMNVEV (reference sequence). The CDR3 spans 13 residues.

This clone appeared a few times. The chain has TRBV28 and TRBJ2-7; the D gene is possibly TRBD1 (6 bases). V dropped 5 bases and J dropped 1 base, with 15 bases sitting between them. The CDR3 sequence is 15 residues long. Germline lookup yields CDR1 MDHEN and CDR2 SYDVKM. The CDR3 region is CASSPGQTPSYEQYF. CDR3 in DNA: TGTGCCAGCAGTCCCGGACAGACCCCTTCCTACGAGCAGTACTTC.

The chain recombines TRBV10-2 with TRBJ1-4; 11 bases map to TRBD1. The junction had 4 bases not matched to a gene; V was cut back by 3 bases and J by 7 bases. Germline CDR1 is WSHSY and CDR2 is SAAADI. This CDR3 has 15 residues. This CDR3 reads CASSEGQGASEKLFF. CDR3 coding DNA: TGCGCCAGCAGTGAAGGACAGGGGGCGAGTGAAAAACTGTTTTTT.

This clone was observed a few times. V and J are TRBV28 and TRBJ1-2, with a tentative D call TRBD1 (6 bases). Trimming removed 9 bases at V and 6 bases at J, with 14 bases between. Germline V gives CDR1 MDHEN, CDR2 SYDVKM. CDR3 length: 12 amino acids. The CDR3 coding sequence is TGTGCCAGTAAAACTTCAGGGGATGGCTACACCTTC. It specifies CASKTSGDGYTF.

A note on this clone: The junction shows a germline mismatch at one end, possibly a read error. The chain has TRBV10-3 and TRBJ1-6; 7 positions match TRBD1. The CDR3 loop spans 15 amino acids. Looked up from germline, CDR1 is ENHRY and CDR2 is SYGVKD. This CDR3 is CASSEGAGGNSPLHF. The CDR3 DNA reads as TGTGCCAGCAGTGAAGGGGCAGGGGGGAATTCACCCCTCCACTTT.

The chain links TRBV14 to TRBJ2-7; D is unclear. Per the germline V gene, CDR1 is SGHDN and CDR2 is FVKESK. This CDR3 spans 13 amino acids. Trimming left V 0 bases short and J 1 base short, with 4 bases between. The chain's CDR3 is CASSQDISYEQYF. The CDR3 nucleotides read TGTGCCAGCAGCCAAGATATATCCTACGAGCAGTACTTC.

The V call is TRBV7-9, the J call TRBJ1-1; the match to TRBD1 covers 9 bases. This CDR3 is built from 14 residues. Looked up from germline, CDR1 is SEHNR and CDR2 is FQNEAQ (reference sequence). V lost 5 bases and J lost 4; bases outside the gene matches: 5. CDR3 coding DNA: TGTGCCAGCAGCCTCACGGACAGGGGCACTGAAGCTTTCTTT. It yields the protein CASSLTDRGTEAFF.

Comments on this clone: Mismatch with germline at one junction end may stem from a read error. The V and J genes are TRBV6-1 and TRBJ2-5, with a possible D match to TRBD2 (6 bases). Germline V CDR1 and CDR2: MNHNS, SASEGT. The CDR3 consists of 13 residues. As DNA, the CDR3 is TGTGCCAGCAGTGAAGCGCCTCCGGGACTCCGGAACTTC. Amino acid sequence: CASSEAPPGLRNF.

The chain uses TRBV10-2 and TRBJ2-4; D is perhaps TRBD2 (5 bases). This CDR3 region has 15 residues. The germline V and J ends were trimmed by 10 bases and 2 bases, with 18 bases remaining between them. Germline assignment: CDR1 WSHSY and CDR2 SAAADI. DNA for the CDR3: TGCGCCACCGCTCCACCAGTCGGGACCAAAAACATTCAGTACTTC. Protein sequence: CATAPPVGTKNIQYF.

The CDR3 loop reads CASSFWTGVDTEAFF. The CDR3 region has the DNA TGTGCCAGCAGCTTTTGGACAGGGGTCGACACTGAAGCTTTCTTT. The chain joins TRBV7-9 to TRBJ1-1, with 9 nucleotides matching TRBD1. In germline, CDR1 is SEHNR, CDR2 FQNEAQ (reference sequence). This CDR3 is 15 amino acids long. The trim removed 3 bases at V and 3 bases at J, leaving 5 bases unmatched.

The chain joins TRBV2 to TRBJ2-1; 12 nucleotides line up with TRBD2. This CDR3 region has 15 residues. The ends lost 8 bases at V and 9 bases at J; junction bases unmatched: 11. The germline V gene has CDR1 SNHLY and CDR2 FYNNEI. Here the CDR3 reads CASENQGLAGGEQFF. CDR3 nucleotide sequence: TGTGCCAGCGAAAATCAGGGACTAGCGGGCGGTGAGCAGTTCTTC.

This sequence joins TRBV5-4 and TRBJ2-3; 8 bases align to TRBD1. CDR1 is SGHNT and CDR2 is YYREEE in the germline V gene (reference sequence). The length of the CDR3 is 15 residues. V lost 0 bases to trimming and J lost 2 bases; unmatched junction nucleotides: 2. The CDR3 coding sequence is TGTGCCAGCAGCTTGGGGACAGGGACCACAGATACGCAGTATTTT. Protein sequence: CASSLGTGTTDTQYF. Drawing the rest from reference TRBV5-4 and TRBJ2-3, the complete variable domain is ETGVTQSPTHLIKTRGQQVTLRCSSQSGHNTVSWYQQALGQGPQFIFQYYREEENGRGNFPPRFSGLQFPNYSSELNVNALELDDSALYLCASSLGTGTTDTQYFGPGTRLTVL.

The CDR3 nucleotides read TGCAGCGTTGGCCATCGAGGGACAGGGAAATATGGCTACACCTTC. Amino acid sequence: CSVGHRGTGKYGYTF. V gene TRBV29-1 combines with J gene TRBJ1-2; 9 nucleotides match TRBD1. Germline values: CDR1 SQVTM, CDR2 ANQGSEA. J gave up 5 bases and V 4 bases, and 11 bases lay outside the gene matches. The CDR3 covers 15 residues.

The chain combines TRBV10-3 with TRBJ2-3; 12 bases are a match to TRBD2. After removal of 10 bases from V and 3 bases from J, the junction contained 5 bases not matched to a gene. This CDR3 comprises 14 residues. Germline V gives CDR1 ENHRY, CDR2 SYGVKD. This chain's CDR3 is CATRLAGETDTQYF. The DNA for the CDR3 is TGTGCCACCAGACTAGCGGGAGAAACAGATACGCAGTATTTT.

The chain is built from TRBV29-1 and TRBJ1-1; TRBD1 agrees at 8 bases. J gave up 3 bases and V 4 bases, and 4 bases lay outside the gene matches. Looked up from germline, CDR1 is SQVTM and CDR2 is ANQGSEA. CDR3 length: 13 amino acids. The CDR3 reads CSVGGDRHTEAFF. DNA for the CDR3: TGCAGCGTTGGGGGGGACAGGCACACTGAAGCTTTCTTT.

The chain couples TRBV27 to TRBJ2-2, with D tentatively TRBD1 (6 bases). Trimming shortened V by 3 bases and J by 2 bases, and 16 bases separated the two germline ends. Germline CDR1 MNHEY, CDR2 SMNVEV (reference sequence). The CDR3 has 17 amino acids. CDR3 sequence (DNA): TGTGCCAGCAGTTTCGTTGGCCAGGGGAGCAACACCGGGGAGCTGTTTTTT. Its protein is CASSFVGQGSNTGELFF.

The chain carries TRBV14 and TRBJ2-7; 9 bases match TRBD2. This CDR3 has 16 amino acids. Per germline, CDR1 SGHDN and CDR2 FVKESK. V dropped 5 bases and J dropped 4; count of bases not matched to a gene: 12. CDR3 residues: CASSSSGAGGPYEQYF. CDR3 coding DNA: TGTGCCAGCAGCTCTTCGGGCGCGGGAGGGCCGTACGAGCAGTACTTC.

The rearrangement uses TRBV13 and TRBJ2-7, with 9 bases fitting TRBD1. The germline gives CDR1 PRHDT, CDR2 FYEKMQ (reference sequence). The V segment lost 6 bases and the J segment 6 bases; nucleotides outside the gene matches: 9. This CDR3 has 14 amino acids. The CDR3 loop is CASSSQGAFSEQYF. The CDR3 DNA reads TGTGCCAGCAGTTCACAGGGGGCGTTTTCCGAGCAGTACTTC.

This chain links TRBV18 with TRBJ2-7; D possibly corresponds to TRBD1 (6 bases). Between the trimmed V and J ends, which lost 1 base and 1 base, there was a span of 11 bases. The germline gives CDR1 KGHSH, CDR2 LQKENI. This CDR3 is 15 amino acids long. The CDR3 sequence: CASSPLKGESYEQYF. CDR3 in DNA: TGTGCCAGCTCACCACTGAAGGGGGAATCCTACGAGCAGTACTTC.

J is TRBJ2-7 and V is TRBV5-6, with D tentatively TRBD1 (6 bases). Looked up from germline, CDR1 is SGHDT and CDR2 is YYEEEE. The CDR3 loop spans 14 amino acids. V shed 5 bases and J shed 1 base, with 13 bases lying between them. CDR3 sequence: CASSLQGLSYEQYF. In nucleotides, the CDR3 is TGTGCCAGCAGTCTACAGGGTTTATCCTACGAGCAGTACTTC.

This chain links TRBV11-2 with TRBJ2-5; the match to TRBD2 covers 11 bases. There are 20 residues in the CDR3. Germline V lookup: CDR1 SGHAT, CDR2 FQNNGV. V shed 0 bases and J 5 bases; nucleotides not matched to a gene: 17. CDR3 DNA sequence: TGTGCCAGCAGCTTAGACCGTCCCGGGACTAGCGGCGAGACGTGGGAGACCCAGTACTTC. Translating it yields CASSLDRPGTSGETWETQYF.

The chain has TRBV7-9 and TRBJ2-7, with TRBD1 identical over 8 bases. Per the germline V gene, CDR1 is SEHNR and CDR2 is FQNEAQ (reference sequence). The V and J ends lost 0 bases and 5 bases, in that order; junction bases with no gene match: 6. This CDR3 has 15 residues. The CDR3 bases are TGTGCCAGCAGCTTAGCAAGGACAGGGACCAACGAGCAGTACTTC. Translated: CASSLARTGTNEQYF.

The chain carries TRBV2 and TRBJ1-2; D gene ambiguous. CDR1 SNHLY and CDR2 FYNNEI come from the germline V gene. V lost 4 bases and J lost 4, with 22 bases in between. The CDR3 has 17 residues. The CDR3 coding sequence is TGTGCCAGCAGTGCGGTCCTTCGTGGTCAGGTCAGCTATGGCTACACCTTC. As protein: CASSAVLRGQVSYGYTF.

This chain connects TRBV19 to TRBJ1-5, with D perhaps TRBD1 (5 bases). Trimming removed 0 bases at V and 7 bases at J, with 16 bases between. The CDR3 totals 16 residues. Germline values: CDR1 LNHDA, CDR2 SQIVND (reference sequence). CDR3 bases: TGTGCCAGTAGTATAGAAAGGGGTAGGCTGAACCAGCCCCAGCATTTT. Translated, it gives CASSIERGRLNQPQHF.

This clone has just a few counts. The chain is built from TRBV25-1 and TRBJ1-1, with 11 bases identical to TRBD1. CDR3 size: 14 residues. The ends lost 7 bases at V and 6 bases at J; junction bases unmatched: 7. Germline V gene sequence: CDR1 MGHDK, CDR2 SYGVNS. The CDR3 coding sequence is TGTGCCAGCACGGACAGGGGGCCAGGCCCTGAAGCTTTCTTT. Amino acid sequence: CASTDRGPGPEAFF.